This T cell receptor beta chain was profiled in a study of T cell repertoires in cytomegalovirus infection. TCRdb called the reads again in MiXCR, with one record for every CDR3 protein. The sample lists under 350,000 distinct CDR3 sequences, 8% to 9.5% occurring once. The CDR3 loop spans 14 amino acids. CDR1 DFQATT and CDR2 SNEGSKA come from the germline V gene (reference sequence). V lost 3 bases, J lost 5 bases, and 16 bases lay in between. Source material: PBMCs. This TCR derives from a human donor in good health (CMV status not recorded). Some clones in this sample may be carry-over from other donors' samples. This chain links TRBV20-1 with TRBJ1-1; D is possibly TRBD1 (5 bases). The CDR3 loop is CSASAGERVTEAFF. For the CDR3, the DNA is TGCAGTGCTAGCGCGGGGGAGCGGGTTACTGAAGCTTTCTTT.